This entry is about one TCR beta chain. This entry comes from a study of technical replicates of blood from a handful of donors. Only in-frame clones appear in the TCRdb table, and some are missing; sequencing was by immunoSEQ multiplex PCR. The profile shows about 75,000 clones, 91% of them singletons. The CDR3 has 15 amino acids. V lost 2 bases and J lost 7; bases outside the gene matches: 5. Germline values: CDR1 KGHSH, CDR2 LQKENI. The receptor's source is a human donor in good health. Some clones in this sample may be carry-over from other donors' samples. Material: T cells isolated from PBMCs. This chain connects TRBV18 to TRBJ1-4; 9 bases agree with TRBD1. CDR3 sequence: CASSPIQGAGEKLFF. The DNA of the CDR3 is TGTGCCAGCTCACCAATACAGGGGGCAGGTGAAAAACTGTTTTTT. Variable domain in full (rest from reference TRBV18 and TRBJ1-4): NAGVMQNPRHLVRRRGQEARLRCSPMKGHSHVYWYRQLPEEGLKFMVYLQKENIIDESGMPKERFSAEFPKEGPSILRIQQVVRGDSAAYFCASSPIQGAGEKLFFGSGTQLSVL.